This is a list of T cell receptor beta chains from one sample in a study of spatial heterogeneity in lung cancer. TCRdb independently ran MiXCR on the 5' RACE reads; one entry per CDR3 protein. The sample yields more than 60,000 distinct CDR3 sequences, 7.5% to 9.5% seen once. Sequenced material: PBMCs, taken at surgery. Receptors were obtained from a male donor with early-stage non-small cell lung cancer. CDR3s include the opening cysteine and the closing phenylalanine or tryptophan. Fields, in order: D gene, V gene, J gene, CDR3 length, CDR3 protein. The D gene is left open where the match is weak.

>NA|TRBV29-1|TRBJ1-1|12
CSVLQGGTEAFF
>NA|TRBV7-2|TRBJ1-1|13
CASSLWRRTEAFF
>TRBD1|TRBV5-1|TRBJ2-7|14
CASSPNRQGYEQYF
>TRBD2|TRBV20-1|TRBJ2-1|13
CSGSGRGYNEQFF
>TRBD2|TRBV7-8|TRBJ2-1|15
CASILVGLASDEQFF
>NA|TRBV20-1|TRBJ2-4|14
CSASVGRSKNIQYF
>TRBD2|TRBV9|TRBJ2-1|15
CASSPRLAGYNEQFF
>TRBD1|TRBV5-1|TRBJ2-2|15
CASSHRDRGAGELFF
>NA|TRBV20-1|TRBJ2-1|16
CSATERQVWGRDEQFF
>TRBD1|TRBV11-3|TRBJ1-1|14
CASSLRGQVTEAFF
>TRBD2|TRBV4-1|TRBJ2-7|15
CASSQPLAGTDEQYF
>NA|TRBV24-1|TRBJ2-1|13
CATLDPVVYEQFF
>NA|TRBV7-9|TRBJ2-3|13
CASSQPGLDMGYF
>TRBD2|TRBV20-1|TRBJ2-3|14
CSASGGLVSDTQYF
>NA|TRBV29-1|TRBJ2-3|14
CSAGRRPSTDTQYF
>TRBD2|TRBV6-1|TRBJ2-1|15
CASSETSGSWNEQFF
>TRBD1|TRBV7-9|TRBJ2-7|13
CASTDRGVYEQYF
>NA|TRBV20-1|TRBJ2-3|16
CSAPVGVRMGTDTQYF
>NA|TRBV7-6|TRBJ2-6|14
CASSSSSGANVLTF
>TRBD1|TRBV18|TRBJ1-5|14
CASSPGQGAQPQHF
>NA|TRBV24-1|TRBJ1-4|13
CATAEGSNEKLFF
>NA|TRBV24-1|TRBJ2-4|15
CATSDLTPTGSIQYF
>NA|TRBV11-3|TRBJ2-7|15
CASSLRLAGRHEQYF
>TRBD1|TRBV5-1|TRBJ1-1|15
CASSLRTGGNTEAFF
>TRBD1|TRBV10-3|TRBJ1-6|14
CAIRAGGLNSPLHF
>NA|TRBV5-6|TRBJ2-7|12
CASSGLAREQYF
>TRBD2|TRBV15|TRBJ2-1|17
CATSRDGGLAGGGEQFF
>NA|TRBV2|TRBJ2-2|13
CASRLEGAGELFF
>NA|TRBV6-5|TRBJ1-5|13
CASRPTEYQPQHF
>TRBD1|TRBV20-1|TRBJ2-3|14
CSAKTGQGHGTQYF
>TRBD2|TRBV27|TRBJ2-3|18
CASSSARGSGISTDTQYF
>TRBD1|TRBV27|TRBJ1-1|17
CASSLRGAGGLVTEAFF
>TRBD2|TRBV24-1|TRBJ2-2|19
CATSDPPQGLAGDGGELFF
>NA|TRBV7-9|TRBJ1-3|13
CASSYVVGNTIYF
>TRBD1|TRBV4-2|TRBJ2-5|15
CASKILSEGAETQYF
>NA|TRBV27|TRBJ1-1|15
CASSLSPGSDLEAFF
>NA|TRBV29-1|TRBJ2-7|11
CSVGWGGEQYF
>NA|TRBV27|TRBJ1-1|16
CASSLGGHQKDTEAFF
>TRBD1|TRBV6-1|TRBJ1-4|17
CASRGDRAWGTNEKLFF
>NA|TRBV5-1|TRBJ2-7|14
CASSLTDTLNEQYF